This T cell receptor (beta chain) was captured in a study of blood T cell repertoires in COVID-19 (dated by TCRdb to about 2020). Looking at the study overall: Samples covering the acute and convalescent phases of COVID-19 were provided by collaborators in the United States, Italy and Spain. The prospective study material was composed of cDNA or gDNA derived from T cells, B-cell-depleted T cells, or PBMCs. Where available, HLA class I and class II types were taken from metadata supplied by the sample provider and were not determined by assay-based typing. Samples were obtained from the ongoing ImmuneRACE study (first 160 participants) and from about 1,300 subjects provided by 6 global collaborators. A de-identified subject ID, COVID-19 status, age in years and sex were almost always included in the sample metadata. The repertoires were made available in a free public database intended to serve as a resource for research on the immune response to SARS-CoV-2. Subjects who had been exposed to COVID-19, were actively infected with it, or had recovered from it provided the deeply sampled blood TCRbeta repertoires that made up the dataset. Beyond this particular receptor, the publication reports: The quantity of clinical and demographic metadata differed by source and by participant and was supplied without curation.

The CDR3, from cysteine to phenylalanine, totals 16 residues. The retained sequence is limited to the CDR3, 48 bases, with the frame set at the first base. Per the germline V gene, SGHAT is the CDR1 and FQNNGV is the CDR2. V is cut by 8 bases and J by 1 base, and the space between the germline ends is 18 bases. TCRbeta CDR3 regions were amplified from genomic DNA by means of the immunoSEQ Assay, a bias-controlled multiplex PCR. The study's own analysis went as follows. Within the assay, amplification of reference gene primers was used to estimate how many nucleated cells each sample contained. To quantify the absolute abundance of each unique TCRbeta CDR3 rearrangement, sequence reads were collapsed and filtered. For each sample, productive Simpson clonality was calculated as the square root of Simpson's diversity index across productive rearrangements. As stored in TCRdb, this immuneACCESS dataset retains in-frame rearrangements with V and J assigned. A fraction of the clones does not appear; measured against another copy, unresolved V genes explain less than half of the discrepancy, and the remainder lacks a known reason. From that table come the V and J calls and clone size; the DNA was used to work out D and trimming. The sample table lists 140,000 to 150,000 clones, around 90% of them with a count of one. The top ten constitute approximately 0.98% of the sample.

Regarding this clone: What antigen it recognizes has not been identified. The input lacks base qualities; no much larger clone sits a single base away.

Each collaborating institution followed its own protocols to collect whole blood in K2EDTA tubes. For TCRbeta analysis, collaborators shipped samples in one of three forms: frozen whole blood, isolated PBMCs, or DNA extracted from either of those sample types. Here the chain combines TRBV11-2 and TRBJ2-1, and TRBD1 may be the D gene, going by 6 matching bases. Sequenced input: peripheral blood. The origin of this receptor is a woman aged 45-59 years with acute or convalescent COVID-19. The DNA sequence is TGTGCCAGCCTTCTCCAAGGGGGATGGTCCTACAATGAGCAGTTCTTC. This encodes CASLLQGGWSYNEQFF.